This T cell receptor (beta chain) stems from a study of T cell responses to AZD1222 COVID-19 vaccine (dated by TCRdb to about 2021). Looking at the study overall: AZD1222 recipients whose second dose came at about 4 weeks and those whose second dose came at about 12 weeks were combined into one group, since spike-specific TCR depth and breadth did not differ between the two schedules. Enrollment into the trials was organized by age into subgroups of 18-55, 56-69 and 70-plus years, and those subgroups contained roughly 150, 30 and 60 TCR-sequenced participants, respectively. A total of approximately 240 trial participants underwent TCR sequencing, of whom approximately 200 had received two doses of AZD1222 and about 25 had received two doses of the MenACWY control vaccine. What the research found in general, with its limitations: CD4 TCRs associated with the vaccine covered the entire spike protein, and the dominant responses were in regions 160-218 and 743-854. Spike-specific TCR breadth and depth rose significantly after two AZD1222 doses compared with day 0 and with MenACWY recipients. Nearly half of unique spike-specific TCRs reportedly recognized epitopes outside regions mutated in the B.1.351 and B.1.1.7 variants. Because no day 14 peak-response samples were available, repertoires were characterized only after the peak T cell response. Conclusions about previously exposed vaccinees were limited because only 6 or 7 AZD1222 recipients were SARS-CoV-2 seropositive at baseline. Participants were mostly white British, with more females than males. The authors suggested clonal diversity may have been underestimated. The 56-69-year group was small, and its depth increase did not reach significance, likely because of low power.

The intended sense of this specimen's time point label: baseline before first vaccination. The vaccinee samples were drawn from two UK trials, COV001 and COV002, one of which was a single-blind randomized controlled phase 2/3 trial testing AZD1222 (ChAdOx1 nCoV-19) in healthy adults. For TCRbeta chain sequencing, PBMC samples were collected from trial participants at day 0 and at day 28 after the second dose. Comment on this clone: This receptor's antigen is unknown. Base qualities were left out, and no much larger clone turns up one base away.

The CDR3 regions of human TCRbeta chains were analyzed by immunosequencing. Turning to the authors' computational methods: TCRs in the repertoires were matched against a reference library of SARS-CoV-2-specific TCRs that had been generated with the MIRA antigen-specificity platform. Breadth was defined as the fraction of unique TCRs that were SARS-CoV-2-associated, and depth was defined as the fraction of total T cells that were SARS-CoV-2-associated. Using the MIRA data, each spike-specific TCR was mapped to the spike region that the TCR reacts to and placed in a CD4 or CD8 class. Log10-transformed breadth and depth values were compared by one-way ANOVA with Sidak's multiple comparisons tests. TCRdb re-hosts the immuneACCESS table, in-frame sequences only. Its copies lack some clones; in the studies checked, an unresolved V gene accounts for under half of them, and the cause for the rest is not known. That table supplies the V and J calls and clone size; D and trimming were determined from the DNA. This sample is represented by roughly 130,000 clones; roughly 92% of them were singletons. The ten largest account for around 1.7% of the sample.

The sequencing used peripheral blood, collected on day 0 of AZD1222 vaccination. This sequence originates from an adult in good health.

The CDR3 here reads CASSFGGRNTEAFF. The nucleotide sequence reads TGTGCCAGCAGCTTTGGGGGACGGAACACTGAAGCTTTCTTT. The sequence links TRBV7-9 to TRBJ1-1, and perhaps TRBD1 as D gene, on 5 matching bases. Sequences SEHNR (CDR1) and FQNEAQ (CDR2) are obtained from the germline V gene (reference sequence). CDR3 length: 14 amino acids, cysteine to phenylalanine. This entry keeps only the CDR3 DNA: 42 bases, framed from base 1. Trimming at the junction amounts to 3 bases on V and 1 base on J, and the germline ends lie 9 bases apart.